This TCR beta chain is from a study of memory CD4+ T cells and cytomegalovirus serostatus. Study-level background: Healthy Belgian adult donors included roughly nine CMV-positive and 20 to 30 CMV-negative people.

Per germline, CDR1 LNHDA and CDR2 SQIVND (reference sequence). Trimming left V 5 bases short and J 2 bases short, with 10 bases between. The CDR3 totals 13 residues. In the source study's methods: Out-of-frame sequences were removed, leaving roughly 2.1 million distinct TCRbeta sequences. The assay was immunoSEQ multiplex PCR, and TCRdb's table has in-frame clones only and misses some. From that table come the V and J calls and clone size; the DNA was used to work out D and trimming. Counted here are 35,000 to 45,000 clones, 78% occurring once; the ten biggest clones make up around 0.77%. The sort gate was single viable CD3+CD4+CD8-CD45RO+ cells for memory CD4+ T cells. Donors' CMV status reflects serum IgG against pp150, pp28, p38, p52. Positive selection with CD4 microbeads enriched total CD4+ T cells.

Sequencing was carried out using memory CD4+ T cells from blood. The chain combines TRBV19 with TRBJ2-7; weak D call: TRBD2 (5 bases). This TCR derives from an adult in good health and CMV-seronegative. The CDR3: CASSGRDPYEQYF. CDR3 DNA sequence: TGTGCCAGTAGTGGGAGAGACCCCTACGAGCAGTACTTC.